Presented here are 14 T cell receptor beta chains from one specimen sequenced in a study of blood T cell repertoires in COVID-19. Using immunoSEQ multiplex PCR, the repertoire was profiled, and TCRdb retains in-frame clones only, with some absent. The profile covers roughly 250,000 clones, with around 86% appearing a single time and 1.5% to 2% taken by the ten largest. Sequencing used PBMCs or T cells enriched from blood (not recorded which). These receptors originate from a woman between 45 and 65 years old who had recovered from COVID-19.

The rearrangement joins TRBV27 to TRBJ1-3; 7 bases line up with TRBD1. The trim removed 5 bases at V and 8 bases at J, leaving 9 bases unmatched. The germline V gene has CDR1 MNHEY and CDR2 SMNVEV (reference sequence). The CDR3 runs 14 residues. The DNA for the CDR3 is TGTGCCAGCAGTCCCCGGACAGGATTAGACACCATATATTTT. It specifies CASSPRTGLDTIYF.

This sequence joins TRBV4-1 and TRBJ1-1, with TRBD1 as a possible D gene (5 bases). There are 13 residues in the CDR3. Germline V gives CDR1 MGHRA, CDR2 YSYEKL. Deletions cut 7 bases from V and 3 bases from J, with 12 bases between. Here the CDR3 DNA reads TGCGCCAGCACCGACCGGGGGTACACTGAAGCTTTCTTT. It yields the protein CASTDRGYTEAFF.

The chain employs TRBV3-1 (or the pseudogene TRBV3-2) and TRBJ2-5; 7 bases match TRBD2. Losses at the gene ends were 2 bases for V and 4 bases for J; bases not matched to a gene: 7. Per germline, CDR1 LGHDT and CDR2 YNNKEL (reference sequence). This CDR3 region has 15 residues. The CDR3 is CASSQWTGGTETQYF. The CDR3 DNA sequence: TGTGCCAGCAGCCAATGGACGGGAGGCACAGAGACCCAGTACTTC.

The V and J genes are TRBV2 and TRBJ2-5, with 9 bases lining up with TRBD2. J lost 6 bases, V lost 2 bases, and 10 bases had no gene match. Per the germline V gene, CDR1 is SNHLY and CDR2 is FYNNEI. This CDR3 is 16 amino acids long. CDR3 DNA: TGTGCCAGCAGTGAATCGTCGGGACTAGCATTACAGACCCAGTACTTC. It specifies CASSESSGLALQTQYF.

V gene TRBV4-2 combines with J gene TRBJ1-5, with 9 bases lining up with TRBD1. CDR1 and CDR2 from the germline V gene are LGHNA and YNFKEQ. The length of the CDR3 is 16 residues. Germline trimming cut 4 bases from V and 6 bases from J; bases unmatched to any gene: 10. CDR3 region: CASSLTAGQGSQPQHF. In nucleotides, the CDR3 is TGTGCCAGCAGCCTAACCGCAGGACAGGGGTCTCAGCCCCAGCATTTT.

The chain carries TRBV4-1 and TRBJ1-1; no reliable D call. This CDR3 comprises 16 residues. Trimming removed 5 bases at V and 1 base at J, with 17 bases between. Germline CDR1 and CDR2: MGHRA and YSYEKL. Here the CDR3 reads CASSGLASLRNTEAFF. The CDR3 DNA sequence: TGCGCCAGCAGCGGGCTGGCGAGTTTGAGGAACACTGAAGCTTTCTTT.

This chain connects TRBV3-1 (or the pseudogene TRBV3-2) to TRBJ2-1; 9 bases fit TRBD1. Germline CDR1 and CDR2: LGHDT and YNNKEL (reference sequence). The CDR3 sequence is 15 residues long. V lost 4 bases, J lost 8 bases, and 9 bases stayed unmatched. The CDR3: CASSPAGQGRDEQFF. The DNA for the CDR3 is TGTGCCAGCAGCCCCGCGGGACAGGGAAGGGATGAGCAGTTCTTC.

This chain links TRBV29-1 with TRBJ1-1; no reliable D call. The CDR3 has 14 amino acids. CDR1 SQVTM and CDR2 ANQGSEA come from the germline V gene. V lost 3 bases and J lost 1, with 12 bases in between. Here the CDR3 DNA reads TGCAGCGTTGAGTGCCCAGACAAGAACACTGAAGCTTTCTTT. This encodes CSVECPDKNTEAFF.

The V gene is TRBV30, the J gene TRBJ1-1, with a tentative D call TRBD1 (5 bases). This CDR3 contains 14 residues. Germline CDR1 is GTSNPN and CDR2 is SVGIG (reference sequence). Between the trimmed V and J ends, which lost 1 base and 3 bases, there was a span of 12 bases. This chain's CDR3 is CAWSGGVGDTEAFF. The DNA for the CDR3 is TGTGCCTGGAGTGGGGGCGTAGGGGACACTGAAGCTTTCTTT.

This clone showed up just once. The CDR3 DNA sequence: TGTGCCACCAGCAGAGATTGGGGCGGGAGGGTGGTCGATGAGCAGTTCTTC. Its protein is CATSRDWGGRVVDEQFF. The chain links TRBV15 to TRBJ2-1, with 9 nucleotides matching TRBD2. CDR1 and CDR2 (germline): LNHNV, YYDKDF (reference sequence). V gave up 0 bases and J gave up 8 bases; unmatched junction bases: 11. The CDR3 length is 17 residues.

The chain joins TRBV3-1 (or the pseudogene TRBV3-2) to TRBJ1-1; D may be TRBD1 (6 bases). The germline V and J ends were trimmed by 5 bases and 0 bases, with 13 bases remaining between them. Germline V lookup: CDR1 LGHDT, CDR2 YNNKEL (reference sequence). This CDR3 has 15 amino acids. CDR3 region: CASSSGTPMNTEAFF. CDR3 in DNA: TGTGCCAGCAGCTCCGGGACACCAATGAACACTGAAGCTTTCTTT.

The chain uses TRBV4-1 and TRBJ2-1; 7 positions match TRBD1. The CDR3 runs 13 residues. Trimming cost V 4 bases and J 5 bases; bases outside gene matches: 2. The germline CDR1 and CDR2 sequences are MGHRA and YSYEKL. CDR3 coding DNA: TGCGCCAGCAGCCTGACAGGGAACAATGAGCAGTTCTTC. Its protein is CASSLTGNNEQFF.

V usage is TRBV2 and J usage is TRBJ1-1; 8 bases align to TRBD1. The V segment lost 7 bases and the J segment 4 bases; nucleotides outside the gene matches: 5. Germline V gene lookup returns CDR1 SNHLY and CDR2 FYNNEI. This CDR3 region has 13 residues. The CDR3 sequence is CASTDRGFTEAFF. CDR3 nucleotide sequence: TGTGCCAGCACAGACAGGGGTTTCACTGAAGCTTTCTTT. Drawing the rest from reference TRBV2 and TRBJ1-1, the complete variable domain is EPEVTQTPSHQVTQMGQEVILRCVPISNHLYFYWYRQILGQKVEFLVSFYNNEISEKSEIFDDQFSVERPDGSNFTLKIRSTKLEDSAMYFCASTDRGFTEAFFGQGTRLTVV.

The chain couples TRBV3-1 (or the pseudogene TRBV3-2) to TRBJ2-1, with a tentative D call TRBD2 (5 bases). Germline V CDR1 and CDR2: LGHDT, YNNKEL (reference sequence). V lost 9 bases, J lost 7 bases, and 16 bases lay in between. CDR3 length: 13 amino acids. The CDR3 protein is CASRGVAMNEQFF. CDR3 sequence (DNA): TGTGCCAGTCGGGGTGTAGCTATGAATGAGCAGTTCTTC.